What follows are 29 T cell receptor beta chains derived from one specimen sequenced in a study of identifying expanded T cells in peripheral blood. Profiled with immunoSEQ multiplex PCR; TCRdb holds only in-frame clones, not every one. Of some 93,000 clones listed, roughly 86% were seen once; the top ten hold 3.5% to 5%. Sequencing was carried out using blood. The receptors were gathered from a person aged 18-69 years in good health.

The chain is built from TRBV7-9 and TRBJ2-4; 8 bases map to TRBD1. This CDR3 comprises 16 residues. Losses at the gene ends were 0 bases for V and 1 base for J; bases not matched to a gene: 2. CDR1 SEHNR and CDR2 FQNEAQ come from the germline V gene (reference sequence). CDR3 protein: CASSLAYRGAKNIQYF. The CDR3 DNA sequence: TGTGCCAGCAGCTTAGCCTACAGGGGGGCCAAAAACATTCAGTACTTC.

The chain recombines TRBV30 with TRBJ2-5; D ambiguous. Germline V gene data show CDR1 as GTSNPN and CDR2 as SVGIG (reference sequence). Trimming took off 0 bases at V and 1 base at J, with 9 bases between the two ends. This CDR3 comprises 14 residues. CDR3 coding DNA: TGTGCCTGGAGTGTACACACCTTCCAAGAGACCCAGTACTTC. This codes for CAWSVHTFQETQYF.

This sequence joins TRBV5-1 and TRBJ2-7, with a possible D match to TRBD1 (7 bases). Germline V CDR1 and CDR2: SGHRS, YFSETQ. CDR3 size: 15 residues. V was pared by 7 bases and J by 0 bases, with 17 bases between. The CDR3 bases are TGCGCCAGCCAGGCGGAGGGGGCAACCTCCTACGAGCAGTACTTC. It translates to CASQAEGATSYEQYF.

This clone occurred once. J is TRBJ2-7 and V is TRBV27; TRBD2 agrees at 8 bases. V shed 6 bases and J 3 bases; nucleotides not matched to a gene: 7. This CDR3 spans 14 amino acids. Germline CDR1 MNHEY, CDR2 SMNVEV (reference sequence). CDR3 sequence (DNA): TGTGCCAGCAGAAACAGCGGGAGAATCTACGAGCAGTACTTC. This encodes CASRNSGRIYEQYF.

This chain links TRBV5-1 with TRBJ2-7; maybe TRBD2 (5 bases). The CDR3 is 15 residues long. V lost 4 bases and J lost 2, with 16 bases in between. Germline assignment: CDR1 SGHRS and CDR2 YFSETQ. CDR3 amino acids: CASSEGANPAYEQYF. CDR3 nucleotide sequence: TGCGCCAGCAGCGAGGGAGCGAACCCGGCCTACGAGCAGTACTTC.

The chain combines TRBV29-1 with TRBJ2-1; the match to TRBD2 covers 8 bases. This CDR3 spans 14 amino acids. The germline CDR1 and CDR2 sequences are SQVTM and ANQGSEA. V shed 6 bases, J shed 8 bases, and the junction held 12 bases outside the gene matches. The CDR3: CSVATAGGGDEQFF. The CDR3, as DNA: TGCAGCGTCGCCACGGCGGGGGGTGGGGATGAGCAGTTCTTC.

V gene TRBV10-3 combines with J gene TRBJ2-6; possibly TRBD1 or TRBD2 for D (5 bases each). In germline, CDR1 is ENHRY, CDR2 SYGVKD. The germline V and J ends were trimmed by 9 bases and 0 bases, with 15 bases remaining between them. This CDR3 comprises 16 residues. The CDR3 here is CAIPGTALSGANVLTF. CDR3 DNA sequence: TGTGCCATTCCCGGGACGGCTCTCTCTGGGGCCAACGTCCTGACTTTC.

Turning to this clone: Other DNA sequences in the same sample also yield this CDR3. The chain carries TRBV13 and TRBJ2-7, with unresolved D. Germline V gene sequence: CDR1 PRHDT, CDR2 FYEKMQ (reference sequence). The CDR3 covers 11 residues. V lost 0 bases and J 7 bases, leaving 4 bases between the germline ends. CDR3 bases: TGTGCCAGCAGCTTAGGGGCAGAGCAGTACTTC. As protein: CASSLGAEQYF.

V usage is TRBV5-4 and J usage is TRBJ2-5; tentatively, D is TRBD2 (6 bases). The V and J ends lost 0 bases and 1 base respectively, with 7 bases between them. The CDR3 is 14 amino acids. Germline-derived CDR1 and CDR2 are SGHNT and YYREEE (reference sequence). CDR3 nucleotide sequence: TGTGCCAGCAGCTTGGAGGGACTCCAAGAGACCCAGTACTTC. It is translated as CASSLEGLQETQYF. Full variable domain (missing parts from reference TRBV5-4 and TRBJ2-5): ETGVTQSPTHLIKTRGQQVTLRCSSQSGHNTVSWYQQALGQGPQFIFQYYREEENGRGNFPPRFSGLQFPNYSSELNVNALELDDSALYLCASSLEGLQETQYFGPGTRLLVL.

The chain uses TRBV2 and TRBJ1-1; no clear D. Trimming took off 10 bases at V and 0 bases at J, with 15 bases between the two ends. Germline CDR1 SNHLY, CDR2 FYNNEI. This CDR3 region has 14 residues. CDR3 bases: TGTGCCACCAAAGGGAGTCCCATGAACACTGAAGCTTTCTTT. This sequence encodes CATKGSPMNTEAFF.

The gene calls are TRBV30 and TRBJ2-2; D perhaps matches TRBD1 (5 bases). Deletions cut 3 bases from V and 6 bases from J, with 14 bases between. Germline values: CDR1 GTSNPN, CDR2 SVGIG (reference sequence). This CDR3 has 14 amino acids. CDR3: CAWSIGAEAGELFF. Written as DNA, the CDR3 is TGTGCCTGGAGCATTGGGGCAGAGGCCGGGGAGCTGTTTTTT. Full variable domain (remainder filled in from reference TRBV30 and TRBJ2-2): SQTIHQWPATLVQPVGSPLSLECTVEGTSNPNLYWYRQAAGRGLQLLFYSVGIGQISSEVPQNLSASRPQDRQFILSSKKLLLSDSGFYLCAWSIGAEAGELFFGEGSRLTVL.

The chain links TRBV19 to TRBJ1-1, with D uncertain. Trimming removed 5 bases from V and 4 bases from J, with 14 bases in between. The CDR3 spans 14 residues. The V gene's germline CDR1 is LNHDA and CDR2 SQIVND (reference sequence). CDR3 region: CASSPLGGRTEAFF. CDR3 coding DNA: TGTGCCAGTAGTCCGCTCGGAGGTCGCACTGAAGCTTTCTTT.

The chain joins TRBV2 to TRBJ2-5, with TRBD1 matching 9 bases. This CDR3 has 15 residues. Trimming removed 5 bases from V and 4 bases from J; junction bases left unmatched: 8. Looked up from germline, CDR1 is SNHLY and CDR2 is FYNNEI. The CDR3 loop is CASSTGTGSRETQYF. The DNA for the CDR3 is TGTGCCAGCAGTACCGGGACAGGGTCGCGAGAGACCCAGTACTTC.

V is TRBV11-2 and J is TRBJ1-4, with 8 bases matching TRBD1. With V trimmed by 4 bases and J by 8 bases, 6 bases remained unmatched. The CDR3 has 14 residues. Germline V gives CDR1 SGHAT, CDR2 FQNNGV. The CDR3 region has the DNA TGTGCCAGCAGCTCCCCGACAGGGGCGGAAAAACTGTTTTTT. It translates to CASSSPTGAEKLFF.

This clone was seen once. The chain combines TRBV5-4 with TRBJ2-7; tentative D call: TRBD2 (5 bases). CDR1 is SGHNT and CDR2 is YYREEE in the germline V gene (reference sequence). The germline V and J ends were trimmed by 4 bases and 5 bases, with 16 bases remaining between them. The CDR3 runs 14 residues. The CDR3 sequence is CASSPSGRVHEQYF. The CDR3 DNA sequence: TGTGCCAGCAGCCCCTCGGGGAGAGTCCACGAGCAGTACTTC.

The chain employs TRBV9 and TRBJ1-3; D is unresolved. CDR3 length: 18 residues. The V gene lost 0 bases and the J gene lost 0 bases, with 16 bases spanning the gap. CDR1 and CDR2 from the germline V gene are SGDLS and YYNGEE. CDR3: CASSVASGGLPSGNTIYF. The CDR3 bases are TGTGCCAGCAGCGTAGCCAGCGGCGGACTCCCCTCTGGAAACACCATATATTTT.

The chain has TRBV7-9 and TRBJ1-4; tentative D call: TRBD1 (6 bases). The CDR3 contains 14 residues. Germline-derived CDR1 and CDR2 are SEHNR and FQNEAQ (reference sequence). Trimming stripped 4 bases from V and 8 bases from J, with 14 bases between. The CDR3 loop is CASSSPWGPEKLFF. The CDR3 bases are TGTGCCAGCAGCTCTCCCTGGGGGCCCGAAAAACTGTTTTTT.

This chain links TRBV6-1 with TRBJ2-7, with D uncertain. The V end lost 3 bases, the J end lost 3 bases, and 6 bases lay between the germline ends. CDR3 size: 12 residues. Germline CDR1 and CDR2: MNHNS and SASEGT. CDR3: CASSEGSYEQYF. CDR3 nucleotide sequence: TGTGCCAGCAGTGAGGGCAGCTACGAGCAGTACTTC.

The chain uses TRBV5-4 and TRBJ1-4; possible D gene TRBD1, 6 bases. The CDR3 spans 14 residues. Germline CDR1 reads SGHNT; CDR2 reads YYREEE (reference sequence). V shed 3 bases and J shed 7 bases, with 13 bases lying between them. CDR3 nucleotide sequence: TGTGCCAGCAGCTCGAGCGGGACAAGTGAAAAACTGTTTTTT. Residues: CASSSSGTSEKLFF.

This clone occurred once. V is TRBV9 and J is TRBJ2-5; D unclear. Per germline, CDR1 SGDLS and CDR2 YYNGEE. The CDR3 covers 14 residues. Trimming cost V 0 bases and J 5 bases, with 11 bases left between them. CDR3 region: CASSVGARGETQYF. DNA of the CDR3: TGTGCCAGCAGCGTAGGGGCTAGAGGTGAGACCCAGTACTTC.

The rearrangement uses TRBV9 and TRBJ1-3; 7 nucleotides align to TRBD1. Germline CDR1 is SGDLS and CDR2 is YYNGEE. This CDR3 has 16 residues. V gave up 0 bases and J gave up 0 bases; unmatched junction bases: 3. The CDR3 nucleotides are TGTGCCAGCAGCGTAGGGGACAGCCTCTCTGGAAACACCATATATTTT. It specifies CASSVGDSLSGNTIYF. Supplemented by reference TRBV9 and TRBJ1-3, the full variable domain reads DSGVTQTPKHLITATGQRVTLRCSPRSGDLSVYWYQQSLDQGLQFLIQYYNGEERAKGNILERFSAQQFPDLHSELNLSSLELGDSALYFCASSVGDSLSGNTIYFGEGSWLTVV.

This clone was seen just once. The J gene is TRBJ2-3, the V gene TRBV29-1, with 8 positions matching TRBD1. The length of the CDR3 is 14 residues. Germline V gene lookup returns CDR1 SQVTM and CDR2 ANQGSEA. V dropped 4 bases and J dropped 1; count of bases not matched to a gene: 4. The CDR3 DNA reads TGCAGCGTTGTGGACAGGGAAGGCACAGATACGCAGTATTTT. The encoded protein is CSVVDREGTDTQYF.

J is TRBJ1-1 and V is TRBV6-6, with D uncertain. CDR3 length equals 13 residues. V was cut by 2 bases and J by 6 bases, with 10 bases left in between. Germline V gene lookup returns CDR1 MNHNY and CDR2 SVGAGI (reference sequence). The CDR3 DNA reads TGTGCCAGCAGTTACGGGGAGGAAGCTGAAGCTTTCTTT. This codes for CASSYGEEAEAFF.

The chain joins TRBV11-2 to TRBJ2-5, with D tentatively TRBD2 (5 bases). Germline values: CDR1 SGHAT, CDR2 FQNNGV. The CDR3 is 13 residues long. V lost 2 bases and J lost 5, with 9 bases in between. The CDR3 sequence is CASSLRGWETQYF. In DNA form, the CDR3 reads TGTGCCAGCAGCTTACGGGGATGGGAGACCCAGTACTTC.

The V gene is TRBV6-1, the J gene TRBJ2-3, with 8 bases identical to TRBD2. Trimming removed 3 bases from V and 2 bases from J; junction bases left unmatched: 4. CDR1 is MNHNS and CDR2 is SASEGT in the germline V gene. The CDR3 length is 15 residues. The CDR3 protein is CASSELSGNTDTQYF. The CDR3 region has the DNA TGTGCCAGCAGTGAGCTTAGCGGGAACACAGATACGCAGTATTTT.

This clone was counted a single time. The chain is built from TRBV27 and TRBJ2-3; 8 bases fit TRBD1. This CDR3 spans 18 amino acids. Germline CDR1 MNHEY, CDR2 SMNVEV (reference sequence). With 5 bases clipped from V and 1 base from J, the junction kept 14 bases outside the gene matches. CDR3: CASSPDQGAGVGTDTQYF. CDR3 nucleotides: TGTGCCAGCAGTCCAGACCAGGGGGCGGGCGTCGGCACAGATACGCAGTATTTT.

This sequence joins TRBV19 and TRBJ2-7, with D tentatively TRBD2 (5 bases). The length of the CDR3 is 14 residues. Germline lookup yields CDR1 LNHDA and CDR2 SQIVND (reference sequence). With 5 bases removed from V and 5 bases from J, the gap between germline ends came to 16 bases. This chain's CDR3 is CASSSGVSTDEQYF. CDR3 DNA sequence: TGTGCCAGTAGTTCCGGGGTAAGCACCGACGAGCAGTACTTC.

The V call is TRBV7-2, the J call TRBJ1-2; D perhaps matches TRBD1 (5 bases). From germline, CDR1 is SGHTA and CDR2 FQGNSA. The CDR3 runs to 13 residues. The ends were cut back, 6 bases at V and 6 bases at J, with 14 bases in the middle. The CDR3 sequence is CASSLNSGNGYTF. The CDR3 bases are TGTGCCAGCAGTTTAAATTCAGGGAATGGCTACACCTTC.

The chain is built from TRBV27 and TRBJ2-7; D is perhaps TRBD2 (7 bases). The CDR3 length is 16 residues. Trimming took 5 bases from V and 5 from J, leaving 22 bases between them. In germline, CDR1 is MNHEY, CDR2 SMNVEV (reference sequence). CDR3 region: CASSPLGGADCHEQYF. The CDR3 DNA sequence: TGTGCCAGCAGTCCGCTAGGGGGGGCGGACTGCCACGAGCAGTACTTC.